The subject of this entry is one T cell receptor beta chain. The antigen remains undetermined. The data belong to a study of T cell responses to AZD1222 COVID-19 vaccine. Notes on the study in general: It was only after the peak T cell response that any repertoires were sampled. Increases in Spike-specific TCR breadth and depth were seen after two AZD1222 doses.

Clones were sequenced by immunoSEQ multiplex PCR, and TCRdb holds only the in-frame ones, with some missing. Among more than 110,000 clones listed, roughly 92% were seen once. The sequence derives from an adult in good health. The starting material was peripheral blood, obtained on day 0 of AZD1222 vaccination.

CDR3 sequence (DNA): TGCGCCAGCACAGTCCAGCGGGATGGGTACGAGCAGTACTTC. This translates into CASTVQRDGYEQYF. The chain carries TRBV10-2 and TRBJ2-7; TRBD2 aligns across 7 bases. Germline assignment: CDR1 WSHSY and CDR2 SAAADI. This CDR3 is built from 14 residues. The junction had 10 bases not matched to a gene; V was cut back by 7 bases and J by 4 bases.